Listed below are T cell receptor beta chains from one sample, sequenced in a study of CD8+CD57+ T cells in acquired aplastic anemia. TCRdb redid the calling of the reads with MiXCR, one entry per CDR3 protein. The repertoire includes roughly 120,000 distinct CDR3 sequences, approximately 50% of them detected once, and 25% to 30% sits in the top ten. The sequencing sample was made of sorted CD4+, CD8+, or CD8+CD57+ T cells (not recorded which) from PBMCs. All receptors come from a human donor with aplastic anemia. Both conserved end residues are part of each CDR3. The D gene is left open where the match is weak. Only part of the rows carry a size: once, few, many, or a class if the clone is expanded.

>TRBV10-2|TRBJ2-3|.|TRBD2
CASSGTKGLAKGADTQYF
TGCGCCAGCAGTGGGACTAAGGGACTAGCGAAGGGTGCAGATACGCAGTATTTT
>TRBV29-1|TRBJ2-3|.|.
CSGRGGTDTQYF
TGCAGCGGGCGGGGCGGCACAGATACGCAGTATTTT
>TRBV14|TRBJ2-3|once|TRBD2
CASRASGYTQYF
TGTGCCAGCAGGGCTAGCGGCTATACGCAGTATTTT
>TRBV10-2|TRBJ2-7|.|.
CASEGAAEQYF
TGCGCCAGCGAAGGAGCGGCCGAGCAGTACTTC
>TRBV10-2|TRBJ2-7|.|TRBD2
CASSSLAGGTYEQYF
TGCGCCAGCAGCTCTCTAGCGGGGGGGACCTACGAGCAGTACTTC
>TRBV29-1|TRBJ2-2|.|TRBD2
CSVVSSGRLNTGELFF
TGCAGCGTCGTCAGTAGCGGGAGATTGAACACCGGGGAGCTGTTTTTT
>TRBV15|TRBJ1-1|.|TRBD1
CATSRRQGEVGAEAFF
TGTGCCACCAGCAGACGACAGGGGGAAGTAGGCGCTGAAGCTTTCTTT
>TRBV2|TRBJ2-2|.|.
CASSVAAGELFF
TGTGCCAGCAGTGTAGCAGCCGGGGAGCTGTTTTTT
>TRBV19|TRBJ1-5|few|TRBD1
CASSLTGSNQPQHF
TGTGCCAGCAGCCTGACAGGGAGCAATCAGCCCCAGCATTTT
>TRBV4-3|TRBJ2-7|many|.
CASSHGREGYEQYF
TGCGCCAGCAGCCATGGCAGGGAAGGGTACGAGCAGTACTTC